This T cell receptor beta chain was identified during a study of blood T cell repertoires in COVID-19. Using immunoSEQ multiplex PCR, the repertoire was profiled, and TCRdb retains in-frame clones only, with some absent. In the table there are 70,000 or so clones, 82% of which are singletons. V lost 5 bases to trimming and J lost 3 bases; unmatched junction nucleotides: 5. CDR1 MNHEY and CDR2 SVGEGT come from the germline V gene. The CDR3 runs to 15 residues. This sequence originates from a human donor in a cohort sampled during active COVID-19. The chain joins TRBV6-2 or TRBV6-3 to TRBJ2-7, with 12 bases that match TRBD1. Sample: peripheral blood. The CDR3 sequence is CASSRRDRGLYEQYF. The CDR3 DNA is TGTGCCAGCAGTCGCCGGGACAGGGGGCTCTACGAGCAGTACTTC.